This T cell receptor (beta chain) was captured by sequencing in a study of cytomegalovirus exposure and HLA in healthy donors. Study-wide results and caveats: The sole available immune exposure information was CMV serostatus. Looking again later, the authors saw that most CMV-associated TCR beta chains seemed HLA-restricted.

V lost 1 base and J lost 2, with 8 bases in between. The germline V gene has CDR1 MNHNY and CDR2 SVGAGI (reference sequence). The CDR3 runs to 14 residues. Use of 60 Vbeta and 13 Jbeta primers characterized the PCR. Sequenced by immunoSEQ multiplex PCR; TCRdb stores in-frame clones only, minus some. The table has roughly 100,000 clones, roughly three quarters seen once; the top ten hold about a tenth. This clone was counted a few times. Its antigen is as yet unknown. The sequenced sample was PBMCs. V gene TRBV6-6 combines with J gene TRBJ2-5, with a weak D call TRBD1 (6 bases). This receptor was identified in a woman aged 18 to 35 in good health and CMV-seropositive. The chain's CDR3 is CASSYYREQETQYF. CDR3 in DNA: TGTGCCAGCAGTTACTACAGGGAGCAAGAGACCCAGTACTTC.